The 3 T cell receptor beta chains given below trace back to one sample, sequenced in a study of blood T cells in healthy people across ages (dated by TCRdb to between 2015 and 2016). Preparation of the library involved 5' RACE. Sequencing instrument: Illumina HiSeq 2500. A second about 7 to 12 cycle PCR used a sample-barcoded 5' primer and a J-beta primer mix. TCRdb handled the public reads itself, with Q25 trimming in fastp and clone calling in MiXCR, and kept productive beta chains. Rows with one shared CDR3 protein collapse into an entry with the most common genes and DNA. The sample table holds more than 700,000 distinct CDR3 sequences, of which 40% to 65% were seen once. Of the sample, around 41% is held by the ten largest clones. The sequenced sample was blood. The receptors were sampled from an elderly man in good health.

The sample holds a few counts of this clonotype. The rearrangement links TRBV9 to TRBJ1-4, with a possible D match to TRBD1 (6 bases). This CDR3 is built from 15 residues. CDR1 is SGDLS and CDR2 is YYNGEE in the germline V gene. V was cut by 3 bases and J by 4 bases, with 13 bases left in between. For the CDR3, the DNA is TGTGCCAGCAGCGCCCTACAGGGAAATAATGAAAAACTGTTTTTT. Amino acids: CASSALQGNNEKLFF.

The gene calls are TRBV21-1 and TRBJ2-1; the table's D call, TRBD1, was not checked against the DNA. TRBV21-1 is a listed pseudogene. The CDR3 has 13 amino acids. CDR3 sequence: CALPGGRGNEQFF. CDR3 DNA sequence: TGTGCCTTACCGGGGGGGCGAGGAAATGAGCAGTTCTTC.

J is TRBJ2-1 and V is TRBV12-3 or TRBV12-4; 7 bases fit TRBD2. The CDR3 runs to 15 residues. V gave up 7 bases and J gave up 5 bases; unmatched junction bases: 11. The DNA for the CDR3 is TGTGCCAGCATCAAGGGACGAGCGGGAAACAATGAGCAGTTCTTC. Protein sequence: CASIKGRAGNNEQFF.